What follows are 15 T cell receptor beta chains derived from one specimen sequenced in a study of blood T cell repertoires in COVID-19. Libraries were prepared by immunoSEQ multiplex PCR; TCRdb keeps only in-frame clonotypes and omits some of them. The table shows 200,000 to 300,000 clones, with 75% to 90% occurring only once. The sample comprised peripheral blood. The receptors derive from a human donor in a cohort sampled during active COVID-19.

This clone occurred once. The V gene is TRBV6-1, the J gene TRBJ2-3, with D unclear. Germline V gene sequence: CDR1 MNHNS, CDR2 SASEGT. The CDR3 is made up of 15 amino acids. V shed 2 bases and J shed 2 bases, with 11 bases lying between them. The CDR3 bases are TGTGCCAGCAGTGAATCCAGTCACCCCACAGATACGCAGTATTTT. This codes for CASSESSHPTDTQYF.

The V call is TRBV6-6, the J call TRBJ2-1, with D tentatively TRBD2 (7 bases). Germline assignment: CDR1 MNHNY and CDR2 SVGAGI (reference sequence). This CDR3 is 15 amino acids long. Trimming stripped 7 bases from V and 5 bases from J, with 18 bases between. CDR3 residues: CASIYVGGRDNEQFF. The CDR3 DNA reads as TGTGCCAGCATCTACGTGGGGGGGCGGGACAATGAGCAGTTCTTC.

This clone was seen a handful of times. CDR3 DNA sequence: TGTGCCAGCAGGGGCCTAGCGGGTGGCTCCTACAATGAGCAGTTCTTC. Its translation is CASRGLAGGSYNEQFF. This rearrangement joins TRBV2 to TRBJ2-1; 8 nucleotides align to TRBD2. J was trimmed by 0 bases and V by 6 bases; bases with no gene match: 7. Germline CDR1 is SNHLY and CDR2 is FYNNEI. The CDR3 runs to 16 residues.

The chain couples TRBV6-6 to TRBJ2-3; the D gene is possibly TRBD2 (6 bases). CDR1 and CDR2 (germline): MNHNY, SVGAGI (reference sequence). CDR3 length: 14 amino acids. The V gene lost 6 bases and the J gene lost 5 bases, with 15 bases spanning the gap. The CDR3 nucleotides read TGTGCCAGCAGAGGCCGGGACTCCAGAGATACGCAGTATTTT. Translating gives CASRGRDSRDTQYF.

The rearrangement links TRBV18 to TRBJ2-7; the D gene is possibly TRBD1 (5 bases). Looked up from germline, CDR1 is KGHSH and CDR2 is LQKENI. This CDR3 is built from 15 residues. V was trimmed by 4 bases and J by 3 bases, leaving 16 bases between them. Written as DNA, the CDR3 is TGTGCCAGCTCACGGGTGGTGTGGGGCGACTACGAGCAGTACTTC. Its protein product is CASSRVVWGDYEQYF.

V and J are TRBV3-1 (or the pseudogene TRBV3-2) and TRBJ1-5; D gene unclear. V lost 6 bases and J lost 0, with 12 bases in between. The CDR3 contains 15 residues. Germline CDR1 and CDR2: LGHDT and YNNKEL (reference sequence). This CDR3 is CASSPQLGSNQPQHF. CDR3 coding DNA: TGTGCCAGCAGTCCACAGTTAGGTAGCAATCAGCCCCAGCATTTT.

The chain recombines TRBV5-6 with TRBJ2-6, with 8 bases aligning to TRBD2. The CDR3 is made up of 17 amino acids. V trimming: 4 bases; J trimming: 0 bases; junction bases outside the gene matches: 6. Germline V CDR1 and CDR2: SGHDT, YYEEEE. DNA of the CDR3: TGTGCCAGCAGCCTGGCGGGGGGCAACTCTGGGGCCAACGTCCTGACTTTC. Protein: CASSLAGGNSGANVLTF.

The V call is TRBV9, the J call TRBJ2-1; 9 nucleotides agree with TRBD2. The germline V gene has CDR1 SGDLS and CDR2 YYNGEE. This CDR3 comprises 15 residues. V lost 4 bases and J lost 5; bases outside the gene matches: 7. CDR3 sequence: CASSPPGLANNEQFF. The DNA of the CDR3 is TGTGCCAGCAGCCCTCCGGGACTAGCAAACAATGAGCAGTTCTTC.

The chain recombines TRBV2 with TRBJ2-7; 8 positions agree with TRBD1. J was trimmed by 2 bases and V by 3 bases; bases with no gene match: 3. The CDR3 sequence is 14 residues long. Germline assignment: CDR1 SNHLY and CDR2 FYNNEI. CDR3 amino acids: CASSEAQGAYEQYF. In DNA, the CDR3 is TGTGCCAGCAGTGAGGCACAGGGGGCCTACGAGCAGTACTTC.

The chain joins TRBV5-8 to TRBJ1-1, with 8 bases aligning to TRBD1. Germline CDR1 is SGHTS and CDR2 is YDEGEE. The CDR3 runs to 15 residues. Losses at the gene ends were 7 bases for V and 1 base for J; bases not matched to a gene: 9. The DNA for the CDR3 is TGTGCCAGCCTATCGACAGGGGCGGCGAACACTGAAGCTTTCTTT. The encoded protein is CASLSTGAANTEAFF.

V is TRBV3-1 (or the pseudogene TRBV3-2) and J is TRBJ2-3; possibly TRBD1 for D (5 bases). The germline gives CDR1 LGHDT, CDR2 YNNKEL (reference sequence). Trimming removed 8 bases at V and 5 bases at J, with 14 bases between. This CDR3 comprises 13 residues. The CDR3 sequence: CASGRPQGDTQYF. The CDR3 region has the DNA TGTGCCAGCGGTCGTCCCCAGGGAGATACGCAGTATTTT.

The chain couples TRBV7-8 to TRBJ1-6; D ambiguous. CDR1 is SGHVS, CDR2 FQNEAQ, per germline. V lost 4 bases and J lost 0, with 10 bases in between. The CDR3 consists of 16 residues. CDR3 sequence: CASSSSTVSYNSPLHF. DNA for the CDR3: TGTGCCAGCAGCTCCTCGACTGTCTCCTATAATTCACCCCTCCACTTT.

The genes are TRBV28 and TRBJ2-5, with D possibly being TRBD1 (6 bases). Between the trimmed V and J ends, which lost 2 bases and 7 bases, there was a span of 20 bases. The CDR3 totals 16 residues. From germline, CDR1 is MDHEN and CDR2 SYDVKM. CDR3 coding DNA: TGTGCCAGCAGTTTAAGTCCGACAGGCCCTCCGAGGACCCAGTACTTC. This gives the protein CASSLSPTGPPRTQYF.

This clone was seen once. This chain links TRBV6-5 with TRBJ2-2; TRBD2 matches 9 bases. The CDR3 runs to 16 residues. Germline-derived CDR1 and CDR2 are MNHEY and SVGAGI. Trimming at V came to 2 bases and at J to 1 base, leaving 2 bases not matched to a gene. The DNA of the CDR3 is TGTGCCAGCAGTTACCTAGCGGGAAAGAACACCGGGGAGCTGTTTTTT. It specifies CASSYLAGKNTGELFF.

This clone was recorded once. At one end the junction does not follow the germline gene, possibly because of a read error. V is TRBV4-1 and J is TRBJ2-7, with D unresolved. CDR3 size: 16 residues. Germline assignment: CDR1 MGHRA and CDR2 YSYEKL. This CDR3 reads CASRQDIGYMAYEQYF. Written as DNA, the CDR3 is TGCGCCAGCAGACAAGATATCGGGTATATGGCCTACGAGCAGTACTTC.